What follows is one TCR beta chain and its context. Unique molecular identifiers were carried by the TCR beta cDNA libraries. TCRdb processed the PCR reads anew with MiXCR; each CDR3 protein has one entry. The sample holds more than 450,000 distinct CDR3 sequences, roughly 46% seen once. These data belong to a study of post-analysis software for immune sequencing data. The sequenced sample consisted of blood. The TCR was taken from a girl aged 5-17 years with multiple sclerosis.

The chain's CDR3 is CASRRRGMNTEAFF. DNA for the CDR3: TGTGCCAGCAGGCGCCGGGGCATGAACACTGAAGCTTTCTTT. The chain is built from TRBV25-1 and TRBJ1-1, with D tentatively TRBD1 (5 bases). The length of the CDR3 is 14 residues. From germline, CDR1 is MGHDK and CDR2 SYGVNS. The germline V and J ends were trimmed by 6 bases and 0 bases, with 11 bases remaining between them.